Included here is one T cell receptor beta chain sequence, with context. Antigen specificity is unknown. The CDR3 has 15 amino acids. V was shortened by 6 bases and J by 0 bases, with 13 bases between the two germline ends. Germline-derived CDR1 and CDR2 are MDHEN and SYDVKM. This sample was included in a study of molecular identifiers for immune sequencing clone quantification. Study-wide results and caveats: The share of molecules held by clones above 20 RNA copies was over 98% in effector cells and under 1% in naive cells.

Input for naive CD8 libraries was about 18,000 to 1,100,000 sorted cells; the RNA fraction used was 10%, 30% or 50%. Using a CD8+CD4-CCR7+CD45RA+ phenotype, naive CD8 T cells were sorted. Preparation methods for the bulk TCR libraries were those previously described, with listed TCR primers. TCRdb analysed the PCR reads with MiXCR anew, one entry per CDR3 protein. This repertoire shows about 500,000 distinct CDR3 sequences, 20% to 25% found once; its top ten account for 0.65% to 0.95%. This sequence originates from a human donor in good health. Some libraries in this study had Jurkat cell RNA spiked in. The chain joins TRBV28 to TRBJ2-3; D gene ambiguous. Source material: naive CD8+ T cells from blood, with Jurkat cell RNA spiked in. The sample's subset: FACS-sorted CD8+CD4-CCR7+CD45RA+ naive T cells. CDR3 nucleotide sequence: TGTGCCAGCAGCTTAGGACGGTATAGCACAGATACGCAGTATTTT. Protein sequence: CASSLGRYSTDTQYF.